This TCR beta chain was sequenced in a study of T cells in Graves' hyperthyroidism and ophthalmopathy. This CDR3 contains 13 residues. Between the trimmed V and J ends, which lost 5 bases and 8 bases, there was a span of 15 bases. Germline CDR1 SEHNR, CDR2 FQNEAQ (reference sequence). The investigators amplified TCR beta CDR3 regions from RNA transcripts. TCR CDR3 underwent first-round RT-PCR with the HTBI primer set. TCRdb processed the multiplex PCR reads anew with MiXCR; each CDR3 protein has one entry. The profile shows more than 350,000 distinct CDR3 sequences, approximately 15% of them singletons.

The V call is TRBV7-9, the J call TRBJ1-2; possibly TRBD1 for D (6 bases). The source material was blood. This TCR came from a woman younger than 45 with Graves' ophthalmopathy. The CDR3 nucleotides are TGTGCCAGCAGCCGAAAGGGGGGAGAGGGCTACACCTTC. This translates into CASSRKGGEGYTF.